The 5 T cell receptor beta chains presented below share a single source sample, sequenced in a study of blood T cells in healthy people across ages. Primers used in a second PCR of roughly 7 to 12 cycles were a sample-barcoded 5' primer and a J-beta primer mix. In TCRdb, the 5' RACE reads were re-called with MiXCR into one record per CDR3 protein. Of roughly 500,000 distinct CDR3 sequences listed, less than 25% are singletons. A further study also used this sample, focusing on T cells of mothers and their children.

The sample taken for sequencing was blood. These receptors were obtained from a boy aged 10-17 years in good health.

The chain has TRBV5-5 and TRBJ2-3; D possibly matches TRBD1 or TRBD2 (5 bases each). The CDR3 length is 13 residues. The V and J ends lost 1 base and 4 bases respectively, with 7 bases between them. Germline CDR1 and CDR2: SGHKS and YYEKEE (reference sequence). The CDR3 nucleotides are TGTGCCAGCAGCTTGTGGGGACCAGATACGCAGTATTTT. Its translation is CASSLWGPDTQYF.

This clonotype was counted a few times. This sequence joins TRBV2 and TRBJ2-5, with no clear D. The J call could be wrong; TRBJ2-7 is a better fit for the DNA end. CDR1 is SNHLY and CDR2 is FYNNEI in the germline V gene. The CDR3 sequence is 10 residues long. The CDR3 coding sequence is TGTGCCAGCAGAGCCTACGAGCAGTACTTC. This encodes CASRAYEQYF.

In this sample, this clonotype turned up a few times. The CDR3 reads CSVEFLGELFF. The CDR3 nucleotides are TGCAGCGTCGAATTCCTGGGGGAGCTGTTTTTT. The chain employs TRBV29-1 and TRBJ2-2; D is uncertain. Germline V gene lookup returns CDR1 SQVTM and CDR2 ANQGSEA. Trimming removed 6 bases at V and 8 bases at J, with 10 bases between. The CDR3 length is 11 residues.

This sequence joins TRBV12-3 or TRBV12-4 and TRBJ2-1; 10 bases match TRBD2. J gave up 3 bases and V 5 bases, and 7 bases lay outside the gene matches. The CDR3 extends over 16 amino acids. The DNA of the CDR3 is TGTGCCAGCAGTCCATTAGCGGGGGGCCTCTACAATGAGCAGTTCTTC. Its protein product is CASSPLAGGLYNEQFF.

This clonotype was detected a few times. The genes are TRBV7-9 and TRBJ2-5, with D unclear. The last part of the DNA fits TRBJ2-7 better; the J call may be wrong. Germline CDR1 reads SEHNR; CDR2 reads FQNEAQ (reference sequence). This CDR3 has 13 residues. CDR3 residues: CASSPDIVPEQYF. The CDR3 coding sequence is TGTGCCAGCAGCCCCGATATAGTCCCCGAGCAGTACTTC.